The rows below give T cell receptor beta chains drawn from one sample of a study of cytomegalovirus exposure and HLA in healthy donors. The method was immunoSEQ multiplex PCR; TCRdb's version includes in-frame clones alone and lacks a portion of them. The data show more than 95,000 clones, with approximately 81% seen just once and roughly 3.9% held by the top ten. Sequenced input: PBMCs. The receptors come from a woman aged 25 to 39 in good health and CMV-seronegative. The CDR3 runs from the conserved cysteine through the conserved F or W. Each record gives: V gene, clone size, D gene, J gene, CDR3 protein, CDR3 DNA. The D gene is left open where the match is weak. Only some rows state a clone size, as once, few, many or a class for expanded clones.

TRBV5-1	NA	TRBD1	TRBJ2-2	CASSLGQGAGELFF	TGCGCCAGCAGCTTGGGACAGGGGGCCGGGGAGCTGTTTTTT
TRBV18	NA	NA	TRBJ1-1	CASSRNRDLNTEAFF	TGTGCCAGCTCACGGAACAGGGACCTGAACACTGAAGCTTTCTTT
TRBV19	NA	NA	TRBJ2-2	CASSIVGTGELFF	TGTGCCAGTAGTATTGTCGGGACCGGGGAGCTGTTTTTT
TRBV4-1	few	TRBD2	TRBJ2-5	CASSLDGTSGTETQYF	TGCGCCAGCAGCTTGGACGGGACTAGCGGGACTGAGACCCAGTACTTC
TRBV6-5	NA	TRBD1	TRBJ1-2	CASSYGQGADYGYTF	TGTGCCAGCAGTTACGGACAGGGGGCGGACTATGGCTACACCTTC
TRBV27	NA	TRBD1	TRBJ2-7	CASSWSGGAPNSYEQYF	TGTGCCAGCAGTTGGTCAGGGGGCGCGCCAAACTCCTACGAGCAGTACTTC
TRBV4-1	NA	NA	TRBJ2-5	CASSQGDGAVQETQYF	TGCGCCAGCAGCCAAGGGGATGGGGCGGTCCAAGAGACCCAGTACTTC
TRBV11-2	NA	TRBD1	TRBJ1-6	CASSFPGGNSPLHF	TGTGCCAGCAGCTTCCCAGGGGGGAATTCACCCCTCCACTTT
TRBV27	NA	TRBD2	TRBJ2-1	CASSPLREGYNEQFF	TGTGCCAGCAGTCCCCTTAGGGAGGGGTACAATGAGCAGTTCTTC
TRBV28	NA	NA	TRBJ2-5	CASSSQGSGQETQYF	TGTGCCAGCAGTTCCCAGGGGTCGGGGCAAGAGACCCAGTACTTC
TRBV7-2	NA	NA	TRBJ2-1	CASSPTRSGDYYNEQFF	TGTGCCAGCAGCCCAACTAGGAGCGGCGATTACTACAATGAGCAGTTCTTC
TRBV19	NA	NA	TRBJ2-7	CASSIDLASGLHEQYF	TGTGCCAGTAGTATAGATCTTGCCAGCGGGCTTCACGAGCAGTACTTC
TRBV6-6	NA	NA	TRBJ2-7	CASSYFGVSDRYEQYF	TGTGCCAGCAGTTACTTCGGGGTCTCGGACCGATACGAGCAGTACTTC
TRBV9	NA	TRBD1	TRBJ2-7	CASSVGGQGASFRQYF	TGTGCCAGCAGCGTAGGGGGACAGGGGGCCTCTTTTAGGCAGTACTTC
TRBV27	NA	TRBD2	TRBJ2-3	CASSLQTSGSADTQYF	TGTGCCAGCAGTTTGCAGACTAGCGGGAGTGCAGATACGCAGTATTTT
TRBV5-1	NA	TRBD1	TRBJ2-7	CASSSTGTGTYEQYF	TGCGCCAGCAGCTCAACCGGGACAGGAACCTACGAGCAGTACTTC
TRBV25-1	once	NA	TRBJ1-1	CASSGSFRGTEAFF	TGTGCCAGCAGTGGCTCTTTCCGGGGCACTGAAGCTTTCTTT
TRBV7-6	NA	TRBD2	TRBJ2-7	CASSIDDSGRFYEQYF	TGTGCCAGCAGCATAGACGACAGCGGGAGGTTCTACGAGCAGTACTTC
TRBV5-1	NA	NA	TRBJ2-1	CASSWTTRRHEQFF	TGCGCCAGCAGCTGGACGACTAGGCGCCATGAGCAGTTCTTC
TRBV5-6	NA	TRBD1	TRBJ1-2	CASSPRQGVNYGYTF	TGTGCCAGCAGCCCCAGACAGGGTGTCAACTATGGCTACACCTTC
TRBV9	NA	TRBD1	TRBJ2-7	CASSVGTDPYEQYF	TGTGCCAGCAGCGTCGGGACAGACCCCTACGAGCAGTACTTC
TRBV7-2	NA	NA	TRBJ2-7	CASSLAPGRQYEQYF	TGTGCCAGCAGCTTAGCCCCGGGGAGGCAATACGAGCAGTACTTC
TRBV2	NA	NA	TRBJ1-2	CASSEERGAQPYGYTF	TGTGCCAGCAGTGAAGAGCGGGGGGCCCAACCCTATGGCTACACCTTC
TRBV25-1	NA	NA	TRBJ2-3	CASSPGTDTQYF	TGTGCCAGCAGTCCGGGCACAGATACGCAGTATTTT
TRBV28	NA	TRBD1	TRBJ1-4	CASGDPGQYNEKLFF	TGTGCCAGCGGGGACCCGGGACAGTATAATGAAAAACTGTTTTTT
TRBV7-2	NA	TRBD2	TRBJ2-1	CASSSTSGRANNEQFF	TGTGCCAGCAGCTCGACTAGCGGGAGGGCCAATAATGAGCAGTTCTTC
TRBV7-2	NA	NA	TRBJ2-7	CASSFYDLAYEQYF	TGTGCCAGCAGCTTCTACGACTTAGCCTACGAGCAGTACTTC
TRBV14	few	NA	TRBJ1-1	CASREQGNTEAFF	TGTGCCAGCAGAGAACAGGGAAACACTGAAGCTTTCTTT
TRBV4-1	NA	TRBD1	TRBJ1-6	CASSQETGNSPLHF	TGCGCCAGCAGCCAAGAGACAGGGAACTCACCCCTCCACTTT
TRBV7-9	NA	NA	TRBJ1-1	CASSLLLGGTEAFF	TGTGCCAGCAGCCTCCTTTTGGGGGGCACTGAAGCTTTCTTT
TRBV6-5	NA	NA	TRBJ2-2	CAAARVGGELFF	TGTGCCGCAGCCCGGGTGGGCGGGGAGCTGTTTTTT
TRBV5-1	NA	NA	TRBJ2-1	CASSWTRSSYNEQFF	TGCGCCAGTTCCTGGACTCGGAGCTCCTACAATGAGCAGTTCTTC
TRBV6-1	NA	TRBD1	TRBJ2-7	CASRGQSFYSEQYF	TGTGCCAGCAGGGGACAGTCGTTCTACTCCGAGCAGTACTTC
TRBV7-9	NA	NA	TRBJ2-2	CASSLVPGGPPHTGELFF	TGTGCCAGCAGCTTAGTACCGGGGGGCCCCCCTCACACCGGGGAGCTGTTTTTT
TRBV14	NA	NA	TRBJ2-3	CASSQVLTDTQYF	TGTGCCAGCAGCCAAGTCCTCACAGATACGCAGTATTTT
TRBV27	once	TRBD2	TRBJ2-6	CASSLSGGEGRVGPLSGANVLTF	TGTGCCAGCAGTTTATCTGGAGGGGAGGGCCGAGTTGGGCCCCTATCTGGGGCCAACGTCCTGACTTTC
TRBV27	NA	TRBD1	TRBJ1-2	CASSLYGDRSWGYTF	TGTGCCAGCAGTTTATATGGGGACAGGTCCTGGGGCTACACCTTC
TRBV7-9	NA	TRBD1	TRBJ1-3	CSSSLARTGDTGNTIYF	TGTTCCAGCAGCTTAGCGAGGACAGGGGATACTGGAAACACCATATATTTT
TRBV2	few	TRBD1	TRBJ1-4	CASSTQGDFNEKLFF	TGTGCCAGCAGTACTCAGGGGGATTTCAATGAAAAACTGTTTTTT
TRBV27	NA	NA	TRBJ2-7	CASSLLDPRATEQYF	TGTGCCAGCAGTTTATTGGACCCCAGGGCCACCGAGCAGTACTTC
TRBV6-5	NA	TRBD1	TRBJ1-1	CASSYSRTGNTEAFF	TGTGCCAGCAGTTACTCCCGGACAGGGAACACTGAAGCTTTCTTT
TRBV15	NA	NA	TRBJ2-7	CATSRDLGDEQYF	TGTGCCACCAGCAGAGATCTAGGGGACGAGCAGTACTTC
TRBV27	NA	TRBD1	TRBJ1-6	CASQDRGRRRSPLHF	TGTGCCAGCCAGGACAGGGGGCGCCGTCGTTCACCCCTCCACTTT
TRBV27	NA	NA	TRBJ2-6	CASGTQGSGANVLTF	TGTGCCAGCGGAACACAGGGCTCAGGGGCCAACGTCCTGACTTTC
TRBV10-1	NA	NA	TRBJ2-3	CASSEGGVRADTQYF	TGCGCCAGCAGTGAGGGGGGCGTAAGGGCAGATACGCAGTATTTT
TRBV28	NA	NA	TRBJ1-5	CASSFLGVLRVEDNQPQHF	TGTGCCAGCAGTTTTCTTGGTGTTCTCAGGGTAGAAGACAATCAGCCCCAGCATTTT
TRBV10-2	NA	NA	TRBJ2-1	CASRSSRESSYNEQFF	TGCGCCAGCAGGTCTAGCCGGGAGAGCTCCTACAATGAGCAGTTCTTC
TRBV28	NA	TRBD1	TRBJ1-5	CASRPQGTSNQPQHF	TGTGCCAGCAGGCCACAGGGGACTAGCAATCAGCCCCAGCATTTT
TRBV2	NA	NA	TRBJ1-4	CASSEDGATNEKLFF	TGTGCCAGCAGTGAAGACGGGGCAACTAATGAAAAACTGTTTTTT
TRBV2	NA	TRBD2	TRBJ2-7	CASRGLAVYEQYF	TGTGCCAGCAGGGGACTAGCGGTGTACGAGCAGTACTTC
TRBV15	NA	TRBD2	TRBJ2-3	CATSSGQRETDTQYF	TGTGCCACCAGCTCCGGGCAGCGGGAGACAGATACGCAGTATTTT
TRBV14	NA	TRBD2	TRBJ2-1	CASSQVILAGGIGEQFF	TGTGCCAGCAGCCAAGTCATCCTAGCGGGAGGCATAGGTGAGCAGTTCTTC
TRBV6-4	NA	NA	TRBJ2-2	CASSDRSGVTGNTGELFF	TGTGCCAGCAGTGATAGGAGCGGCGTCACCGGGAACACCGGGGAGCTGTTTTTT